The table lists the clone carrying this T cell receptor (beta chain) with a count of one. This specimen comes from a study of identical twins. The donors were all healthy and Caucasian. TCRdb reanalysed the 5' RACE reads using MiXCR and keeps one entry per CDR3 protein. The table lists more than 1.5 million distinct CDR3 sequences, around a third of them singletons. The J segment lost 8 bases and the V segment lost 8 bases, leaving 12 bases of the junction unmatched. The CDR3 has 14 amino acids. Germline V gene data show CDR1 as MDHEN and CDR2 as SYDVKM. This receptor was identified in a newborn girl in good health. The chain is built from TRBV28 and TRBJ1-2; 9 bases line up with TRBD1. The sequenced material came from cord blood. The CDR3: CASGTGYDRTGYTF. CDR3 sequence (DNA): TGTGCCAGCGGGACAGGGTATGATCGGACCGGCTACACCTTC.